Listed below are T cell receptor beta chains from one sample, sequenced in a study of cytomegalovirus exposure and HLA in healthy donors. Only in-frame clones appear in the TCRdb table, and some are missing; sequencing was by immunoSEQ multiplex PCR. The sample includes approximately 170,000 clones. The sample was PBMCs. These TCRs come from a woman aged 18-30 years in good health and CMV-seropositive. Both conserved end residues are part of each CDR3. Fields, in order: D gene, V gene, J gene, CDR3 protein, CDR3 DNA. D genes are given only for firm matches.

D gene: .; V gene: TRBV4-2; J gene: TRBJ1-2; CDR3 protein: CASSQDYGVFYYGYTF; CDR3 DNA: TGTGCCAGCAGCCAAGATTACGGGGTTTTCTACTATGGCTACACCTTC
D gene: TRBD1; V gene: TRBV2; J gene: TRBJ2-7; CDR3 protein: CASSDGGQGPEQYF; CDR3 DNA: TGTGCCAGCAGTGATGGAGGACAGGGTCCCGAGCAGTACTTC
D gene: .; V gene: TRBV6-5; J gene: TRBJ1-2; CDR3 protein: CASAPTEPLSHGYTF; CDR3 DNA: TGTGCCAGCGCACCGACAGAACCTCTGAGCCATGGCTACACCTTC
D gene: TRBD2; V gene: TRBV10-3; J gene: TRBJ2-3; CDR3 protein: CASLSGSADTQYF; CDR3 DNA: TGTGCCAGCTTAAGCGGGAGCGCAGATACGCAGTATTTT
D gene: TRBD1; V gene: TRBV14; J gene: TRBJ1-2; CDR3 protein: CASSQGPGQGPGYTF; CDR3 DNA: TGTGCCAGCAGCCAAGGCCCGGGACAGGGACCCGGCTACACCTTC
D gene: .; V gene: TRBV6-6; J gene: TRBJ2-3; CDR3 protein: CASSYRDLDTQYF; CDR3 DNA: TGTGCCAGCAGTTACCGGGACTTGGATACGCAGTATTTT
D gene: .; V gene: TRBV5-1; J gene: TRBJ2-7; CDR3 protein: CASSLGQAVYEQYF; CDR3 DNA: TGCGCCAGCAGCTTAGGACAAGCCGTGTACGAGCAGTACTTC
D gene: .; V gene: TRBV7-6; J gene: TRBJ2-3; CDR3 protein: CASSLVPVTDTQYF; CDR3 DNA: TGTGCCAGCAGCTTAGTTCCAGTCACAGATACGCAGTATTTT
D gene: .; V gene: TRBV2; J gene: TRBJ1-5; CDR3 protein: CASSEGPGPGEYQPQHF; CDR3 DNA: TGTGCCAGCAGTGAAGGACCGGGACCGGGAGAGTATCAGCCCCAGCATTTT
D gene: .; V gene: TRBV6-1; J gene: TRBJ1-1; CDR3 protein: CASRSGQNTEAFF; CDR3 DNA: TGTGCCAGCAGATCGGGACAGAACACTGAAGCTTTCTTT
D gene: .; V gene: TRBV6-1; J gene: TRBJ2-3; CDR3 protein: CASSEQGPSGDTQYF; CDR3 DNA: TGTGCCAGCAGTGAACAGGGGCCTAGCGGAGATACGCAGTATTTT
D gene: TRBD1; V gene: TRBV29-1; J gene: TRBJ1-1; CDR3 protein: CSVIRQGAGTEAFF; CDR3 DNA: TGCAGCGTTATCAGACAGGGGGCTGGCACTGAAGCTTTCTTT
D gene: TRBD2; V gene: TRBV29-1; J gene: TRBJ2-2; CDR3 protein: CSVGGRTNTGELFF; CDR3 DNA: TGCAGCGTTGGCGGGAGAACGAACACCGGGGAGCTGTTTTTT
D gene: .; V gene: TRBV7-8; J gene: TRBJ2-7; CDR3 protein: CASSAGSSYEQYF; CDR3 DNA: TGTGCCAGCAGTGCAGGGTCCTCCTACGAGCAGTACTTC
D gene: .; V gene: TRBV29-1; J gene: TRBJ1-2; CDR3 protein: CGEGDTYGYTF; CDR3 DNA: TGCGGCGAGGGGGACACTTATGGCTACACCTTC
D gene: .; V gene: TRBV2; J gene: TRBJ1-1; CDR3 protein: CASRWEGGNTEAFF; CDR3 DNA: TGTGCCAGCAGATGGGAGGGCGGGAACACTGAAGCTTTCTTT
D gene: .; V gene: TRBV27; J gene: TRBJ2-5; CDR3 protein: CASRTGEETQYF; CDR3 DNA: TGTGCCAGCAGGACAGGTGAAGAGACCCAGTACTTC